This is a list of T cell receptor beta chains from one sample in a study of technical replicates of blood from a few donors. Only in-frame clones appear in the TCRdb table, and some are missing; sequencing was by immunoSEQ multiplex PCR. The data contain roughly 13,000 clones, 84% of them singletons. The sample comprised PBMCs. These receptors originate from a human donor in good health. Both conserved end residues are part of each CDR3. Each record gives: D gene, clone size, V gene, J gene, CDR3 protein, CDR3 DNA. The D gene is left open where the match is weak. Some rows have no size entry. The others give once, few or many, or a class for an expanded clone.

d_gene: -
abundance: -
v_gene: TRBV13
j_gene: TRBJ1-5
CDR3aa: CASSLGPGGDEPQHF
CDR3nt: TGTGCCAGCAGCTTAGGGCCGGGGGGAGACGAGCCCCAGCATTTT

d_gene: -
abundance: -
v_gene: TRBV28
j_gene: TRBJ1-5
CDR3aa: CASSPLDSSNQPQHF
CDR3nt: TGTGCCAGCAGTCCCTTAGACAGCTCCAATCAGCCCCAGCATTTT

d_gene: -
abundance: -
v_gene: TRBV5-1
j_gene: TRBJ2-7
CDR3aa: CASSLGLRELSYFEQYF
CDR3nt: TGCGCCAGCAGCTTAGGGCTGCGGGAACTTTCCTACTTCGAGCAGTACTTC

d_gene: TRBD1
abundance: -
v_gene: TRBV6-1
j_gene: TRBJ2-1
CDR3aa: CASSEGTGGYNEQFF
CDR3nt: TGTGCCAGCAGTGAGGGGACAGGGGGCTACAATGAGCAGTTCTTC

d_gene: TRBD1
abundance: once
v_gene: TRBV19
j_gene: TRBJ2-6
CDR3aa: CASSDGQGAPGANVLTF
CDR3nt: TGTGCCAGTAGTGACGGACAGGGGGCGCCTGGGGCCAACGTCCTGACTTTC

d_gene: -
abundance: -
v_gene: TRBV7-9
j_gene: TRBJ2-7
CDR3aa: CASSSSSYEQYF
CDR3nt: TGTGCCAGCAGCTCGAGCTCCTACGAGCAGTACTTC

d_gene: -
abundance: -
v_gene: TRBV2
j_gene: TRBJ2-3
CDR3aa: CASKDSPSTDTQYF
CDR3nt: TGTGCCAGCAAGGACTCGCCCTCGACAGATACGCAGTATTTT

d_gene: TRBD2
abundance: -
v_gene: TRBV5-1
j_gene: TRBJ2-1
CDR3aa: CASSLLPGLAASEQFF
CDR3nt: TGCGCCAGCAGCCTGCTTCCGGGACTAGCGGCTTCAGAGCAGTTCTTC

d_gene: TRBD1
abundance: -
v_gene: TRBV6-5
j_gene: TRBJ1-5
CDR3aa: CASRTGDQPQHF
CDR3nt: TGTGCCAGTAGAACAGGGGACCAGCCCCAGCATTTT

d_gene: -
abundance: -
v_gene: TRBV30
j_gene: TRBJ2-7
CDR3aa: CAWSGGGLAYEQYF
CDR3nt: TGTGCCTGGAGTGGCGGGGGCCTGGCCTACGAGCAGTACTTC

d_gene: -
abundance: -
v_gene: TRBV11-2
j_gene: TRBJ2-5
CDR3aa: CASSLDRWTAVQETQYF
CDR3nt: TGTGCCAGCAGCTTAGATAGGTGGACAGCTGTCCAAGAGACCCAGTACTTC

d_gene: TRBD1
abundance: -
v_gene: TRBV18
j_gene: TRBJ1-3
CDR3aa: CASSSVGQGRGGNTIYF
CDR3nt: TGTGCCAGCTCTTCGGTCGGACAGGGAAGAGGTGGAAACACCATATATTTT

d_gene: -
abundance: -
v_gene: TRBV2
j_gene: TRBJ1-4
CDR3aa: CASSAMSGATNEKLFF
CDR3nt: TGTGCCAGCAGTGCCATGTCCGGTGCAACTAATGAAAAACTGTTTTTT

d_gene: TRBD2
abundance: once
v_gene: TRBV6-1
j_gene: TRBJ2-3
CDR3aa: CASSEGTSPDTQYF
CDR3nt: TGTGCCAGCAGTGAAGGGACTAGCCCCGATACGCAGTATTTT

d_gene: -
abundance: -
v_gene: TRBV6-1
j_gene: TRBJ1-1
CDR3aa: CASSVNGRGNTEAFF
CDR3nt: TGTGCCAGCAGTGTAAATGGGAGGGGTAATACTGAAGCTTTCTTT

d_gene: -
abundance: -
v_gene: TRBV6-1
j_gene: TRBJ2-1
CDR3aa: CASSELGETGRYNEQFF
CDR3nt: TGTGCCAGCAGTGAACTTGGGGAGACAGGTCGTTACAATGAGCAGTTCTTC

d_gene: -
abundance: -
v_gene: TRBV7-2
j_gene: TRBJ1-2
CDR3aa: CASSLWKGHLVGYTF
CDR3nt: TGTGCCAGCAGCTTATGGAAGGGGCACCTCGTCGGCTACACCTTC

d_gene: -
abundance: -
v_gene: TRBV11-2
j_gene: TRBJ1-4
CDR3aa: CASSLVYGGPYEKLFF
CDR3nt: TGTGCCAGCAGCTTAGTTTACGGGGGGCCTTATGAAAAACTGTTTTTT

d_gene: -
abundance: -
v_gene: TRBV28
j_gene: TRBJ2-7
CDR3aa: CASDQRREQYF
CDR3nt: TGTGCCAGCGACCAAAGGAGGGAGCAGTACTTC

d_gene: -
abundance: once
v_gene: TRBV25-1
j_gene: TRBJ2-5
CDR3aa: CASSETARETQYF
CDR3nt: TGTGCCAGCAGTGAAACTGCGAGAGAGACCCAGTACTTC

d_gene: -
abundance: -
v_gene: TRBV7-9
j_gene: TRBJ2-2
CDR3aa: CASSITNTGELFF
CDR3nt: TGTGCCAGCAGCATAACTAACACCGGGGAGCTGTTTTTT

d_gene: -
abundance: -
v_gene: TRBV30
j_gene: TRBJ2-7
CDR3aa: CAWSREYEQYF
CDR3nt: TGTGCCTGGAGCCGGGAGTACGAGCAGTACTTC

d_gene: -
abundance: -
v_gene: TRBV30
j_gene: TRBJ2-1
CDR3aa: CAWSVDFGSYNEQFF
CDR3nt: TGTGCCTGGAGTGTAGACTTCGGGAGTTACAATGAGCAGTTCTTC

d_gene: -
abundance: -
v_gene: TRBV19
j_gene: TRBJ2-7
CDR3aa: CASSMFHSYEQYF
CDR3nt: TGTGCCAGTAGTATGTTCCACTCCTACGAGCAGTACTTC

d_gene: TRBD1
abundance: -
v_gene: TRBV14
j_gene: TRBJ2-5
CDR3aa: CASSPRTGGGETQYF
CDR3nt: TGTGCCAGCAGCCCCCGGACAGGGGGCGGGGAGACCCAGTACTTC

d_gene: -
abundance: -
v_gene: TRBV11-2
j_gene: TRBJ2-3
CDR3aa: CASSLEELSAYTQYF
CDR3nt: TGTGCCAGCAGCTTAGAGGAGCTGTCAGCCTATACGCAGTATTTT

d_gene: -
abundance: once
v_gene: TRBV7-9
j_gene: TRBJ1-2
CDR3aa: CASSLAGDYGYTF
CDR3nt: TGTGCCAGCAGCTTAGCAGGGGACTATGGCTACACCTTC

d_gene: -
abundance: -
v_gene: TRBV7-9
j_gene: TRBJ2-1
CDR3aa: CASSPQGQSYNEQFF
CDR3nt: TGTGCCAGCAGCCCTCAGGGGCAATCCTACAATGAGCAGTTCTTC

d_gene: TRBD2
abundance: -
v_gene: TRBV2
j_gene: TRBJ2-5
CDR3aa: CASSEARLAGGQGRETQYF
CDR3nt: TGTGCCAGCAGTGAAGCGAGACTAGCGGGAGGGCAAGGAAGGGAGACCCAGTACTTC

d_gene: -
abundance: -
v_gene: TRBV25-1
j_gene: TRBJ2-5
CDR3aa: CASRSTKGFVETQYF
CDR3nt: TGTGCCAGCAGATCCACCAAGGGGTTTGTAGAGACCCAGTACTTC

d_gene: -
abundance: -
v_gene: TRBV2
j_gene: TRBJ1-2
CDR3aa: CASSPYGYTF
CDR3nt: TGTGCCAGCAGTCCATATGGCTACACCTTC

d_gene: -
abundance: once
v_gene: TRBV9
j_gene: TRBJ2-7
CDR3aa: CASSVATGLGAEQYF
CDR3nt: TGTGCCAGCAGCGTAGCTACGGGGTTGGGAGCCGAGCAGTACTTC

d_gene: -
abundance: -
v_gene: TRBV7-9
j_gene: TRBJ2-7
CDR3aa: CASSPPLTYEQYF
CDR3nt: TGTGCCAGCAGCCCCCCCCTTACATACGAGCAGTACTTC

d_gene: TRBD1
abundance: -
v_gene: TRBV5-1
j_gene: TRBJ1-5
CDR3aa: CASSPTGSNQPQHF
CDR3nt: TGCGCCAGCAGCCCGACAGGGAGCAATCAGCCCCAGCATTTT

d_gene: TRBD1
abundance: -
v_gene: TRBV7-9
j_gene: TRBJ2-7
CDR3aa: CASSPSGTGGRKTYEQYF
CDR3nt: TGTGCCAGCAGCCCCTCCGGGACAGGGGGCAGGAAAACCTACGAGCAGTACTTC

d_gene: -
abundance: -
v_gene: TRBV4-1
j_gene: TRBJ2-2
CDR3aa: CASSQDVLARTGELFF
CDR3nt: TGCGCCAGCAGCCAAGATGTGCTAGCGAGAACCGGGGAGCTGTTTTTT

d_gene: TRBD2
abundance: -
v_gene: TRBV29-1
j_gene: TRBJ2-5
CDR3aa: CSVGGEGKTQYF
CDR3nt: TGCAGCGTCGGGGGGGAGGGAAAGACCCAGTACTTC

d_gene: TRBD2
abundance: -
v_gene: TRBV11-2
j_gene: TRBJ2-3
CDR3aa: CASSLAGGTTDTQYF
CDR3nt: TGTGCCAGCAGCTTAGCGGGAGGCACCACAGATACGCAGTATTTT

d_gene: -
abundance: few
v_gene: TRBV10-3
j_gene: TRBJ1-1
CDR3aa: CAIRGDIRRTEAFF
CDR3nt: TGTGCCATCAGAGGGGACATACGAAGGACTGAAGCTTTCTTT

d_gene: -
abundance: -
v_gene: TRBV5-1
j_gene: TRBJ2-3
CDR3aa: CASSLTSSGGLTDTQYF
CDR3nt: TGCGCCAGCAGCTTGACTTCTTCCGGGGGGCTTACAGATACGCAGTATTTT

d_gene: -
abundance: -
v_gene: TRBV5-1
j_gene: TRBJ2-5
CDR3aa: CASSFEQEETQYF
CDR3nt: TGCGCCAGCAGCTTTGAACAGGAAGAGACCCAGTACTTC

d_gene: TRBD2
abundance: -
v_gene: TRBV13
j_gene: TRBJ2-7
CDR3aa: CASNHGGLAYEQYF
CDR3nt: TGTGCCAGCAACCATGGCGGACTAGCGTACGAGCAGTACTTC

d_gene: -
abundance: -
v_gene: TRBV9
j_gene: TRBJ2-7
CDR3aa: CASSAQGSNYEQYF
CDR3nt: TGTGCCAGCAGCGCACAGGGTAGTAACTACGAGCAGTACTTC

d_gene: TRBD2
abundance: -
v_gene: TRBV19
j_gene: TRBJ2-5
CDR3aa: CASSAGGQETQYF
CDR3nt: TGTGCCAGTAGTGCGGGGGGCCAAGAGACCCAGTACTTC

d_gene: TRBD2
abundance: -
v_gene: TRBV30
j_gene: TRBJ2-3
CDR3aa: CAWRLSGGNTDTQYF
CDR3nt: TGTGCCTGGCGACTGAGCGGGGGGAACACAGATACGCAGTATTTT